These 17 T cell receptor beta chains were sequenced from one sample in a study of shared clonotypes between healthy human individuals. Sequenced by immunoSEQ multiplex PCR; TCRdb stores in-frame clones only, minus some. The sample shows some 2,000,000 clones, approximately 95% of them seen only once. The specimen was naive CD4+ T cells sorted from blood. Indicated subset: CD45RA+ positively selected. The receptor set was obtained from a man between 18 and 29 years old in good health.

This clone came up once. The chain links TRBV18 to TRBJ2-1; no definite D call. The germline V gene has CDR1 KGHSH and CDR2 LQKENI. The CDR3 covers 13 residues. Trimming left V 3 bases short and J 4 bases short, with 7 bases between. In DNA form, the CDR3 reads TGTGCCAGCTCACCTGTCGGGTACAATGAGCAGTTCTTC. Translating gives CASSPVGYNEQFF.

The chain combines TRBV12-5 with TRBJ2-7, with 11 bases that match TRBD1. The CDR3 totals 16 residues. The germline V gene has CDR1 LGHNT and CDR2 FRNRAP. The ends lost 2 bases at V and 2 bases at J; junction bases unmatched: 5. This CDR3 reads CASGLRGQGGPYEQYF. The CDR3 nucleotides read TGTGCTAGTGGTTTGCGGGGACAGGGGGGTCCCTACGAGCAGTACTTC.

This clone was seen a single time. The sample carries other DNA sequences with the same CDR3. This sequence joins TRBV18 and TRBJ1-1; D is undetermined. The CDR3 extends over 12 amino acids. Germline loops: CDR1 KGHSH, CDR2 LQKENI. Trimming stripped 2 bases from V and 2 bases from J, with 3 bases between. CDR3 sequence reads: CASSPINTEAFF. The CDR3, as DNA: TGTGCCAGCTCACCAATTAACACTGAAGCTTTCTTT.

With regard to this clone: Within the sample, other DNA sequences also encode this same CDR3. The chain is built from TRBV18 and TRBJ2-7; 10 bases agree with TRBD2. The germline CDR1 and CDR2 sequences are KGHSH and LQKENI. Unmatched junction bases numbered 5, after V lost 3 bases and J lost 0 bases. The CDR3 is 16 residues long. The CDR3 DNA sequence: TGTGCCAGCTCACCTTTAGCGGGAGGTTCCTCCTACGAGCAGTACTTC. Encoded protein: CASSPLAGGSSYEQYF.

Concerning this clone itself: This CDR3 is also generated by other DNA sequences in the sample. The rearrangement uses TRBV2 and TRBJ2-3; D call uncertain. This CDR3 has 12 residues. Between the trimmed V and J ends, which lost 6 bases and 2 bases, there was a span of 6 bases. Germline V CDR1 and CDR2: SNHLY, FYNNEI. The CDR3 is CASRANTDTQYF. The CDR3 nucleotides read TGTGCCAGCAGGGCTAACACAGATACGCAGTATTTT.

CDR3: CASTQEGDRGFLTGELFF. The CDR3 region has the DNA TGTGCCAGTACCCAAGAAGGGGACAGGGGATTCCTTACCGGGGAGCTGTTTTTT. The J gene is TRBJ2-2, the V gene TRBV19, with 10 bases lining up with TRBD1. Trimming took 7 bases from V and 5 from J; bases not matched to a gene: 16. CDR1 is LNHDA and CDR2 is SQIVND in the germline V gene (reference sequence). The CDR3 covers 18 residues.

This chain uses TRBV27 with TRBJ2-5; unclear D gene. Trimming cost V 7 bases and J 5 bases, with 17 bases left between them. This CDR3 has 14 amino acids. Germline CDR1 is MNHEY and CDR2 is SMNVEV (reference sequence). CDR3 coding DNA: TGTGCCAGCAACCGCTACCCCAACCTTGAGACCCAGTACTTC. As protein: CASNRYPNLETQYF.

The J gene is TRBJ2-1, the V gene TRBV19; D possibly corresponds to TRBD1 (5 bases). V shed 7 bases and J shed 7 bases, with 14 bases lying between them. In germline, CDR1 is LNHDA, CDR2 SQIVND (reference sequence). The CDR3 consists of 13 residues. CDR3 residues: CASKGAPRNEQFF. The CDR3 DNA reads TGTGCCAGTAAAGGGGCGCCCCGAAATGAGCAGTTCTTC.

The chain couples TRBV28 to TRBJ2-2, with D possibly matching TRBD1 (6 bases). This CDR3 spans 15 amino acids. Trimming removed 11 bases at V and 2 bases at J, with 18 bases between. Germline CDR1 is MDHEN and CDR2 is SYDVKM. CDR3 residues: CAANRAGVNTGELFF. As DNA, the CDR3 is TGTGCCGCAAACAGGGCTGGGGTTAACACCGGGGAGCTGTTTTTT.

DNA for the CDR3: TGTGCCAGCAGCCGTCGACAGGGGGCCCACGAGCAGTACTTC. Translating it yields CASSRRQGAHEQYF. J is TRBJ2-7 and V is TRBV6-5; 10 bases agree with TRBD1. V dropped 6 bases and J dropped 5; count of bases not matched to a gene: 7. This CDR3 is 14 amino acids long. Germline V gene sequence: CDR1 MNHEY, CDR2 SVGAGI.

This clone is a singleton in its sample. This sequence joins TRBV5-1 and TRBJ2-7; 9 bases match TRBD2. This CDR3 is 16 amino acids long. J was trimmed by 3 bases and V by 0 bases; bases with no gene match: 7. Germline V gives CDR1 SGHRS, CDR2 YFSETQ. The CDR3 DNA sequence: TGCGCCAGCAGCTTGGAAGGCGGGAGGGTCTTCTACGAGCAGTACTTC. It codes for CASSLEGGRVFYEQYF.

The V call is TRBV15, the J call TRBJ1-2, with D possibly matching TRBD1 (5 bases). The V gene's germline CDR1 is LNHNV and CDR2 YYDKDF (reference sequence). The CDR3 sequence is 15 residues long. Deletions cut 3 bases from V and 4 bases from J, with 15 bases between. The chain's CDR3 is CATSREVGDPYGYTF. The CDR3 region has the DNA TGTGCCACCAGCAGGGAGGTCGGGGACCCCTATGGCTACACCTTC. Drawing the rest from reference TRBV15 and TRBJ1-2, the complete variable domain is DAMVIQNPRYQVTQFGKPVTLSCSQTLNHNVMYWYQQKSSQAPKLLFHYYDKDFNNEADTPDNFQSRRPNTSFCFLDIRSPGLGDTAMYLCATSREVGDPYGYTFGSGTRLTVV.

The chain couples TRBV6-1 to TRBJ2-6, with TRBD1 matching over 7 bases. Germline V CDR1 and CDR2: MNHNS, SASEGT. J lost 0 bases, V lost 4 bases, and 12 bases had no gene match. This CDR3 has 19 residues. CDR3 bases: TGTGCCAGCAGTGTCCGGGACAGCCGACTTTCCTCTGGGGCCAACGTCCTGACTTTC. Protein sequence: CASSVRDSRLSSGANVLTF.

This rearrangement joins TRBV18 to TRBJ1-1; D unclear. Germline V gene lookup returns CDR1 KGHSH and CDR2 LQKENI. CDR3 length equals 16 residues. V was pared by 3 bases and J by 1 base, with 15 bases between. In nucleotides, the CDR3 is TGTGCCAGCTCACCGAGTCACATGGGAGGGAACACTGAAGCTTTCTTT. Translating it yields CASSPSHMGGNTEAFF.

CDR3 loop: CAISPGQEQFF. The CDR3 nucleotides read TGTGCCATCAGTCCGGGTCAGGAGCAGTTCTTC. The V and J genes are TRBV10-3 and TRBJ2-1; no firm D call. The CDR3 consists of 11 residues. The germline V and J ends were trimmed by 5 bases and 10 bases, with 9 bases remaining between them. CDR1 is ENHRY and CDR2 is SYGVKD in the germline V gene.

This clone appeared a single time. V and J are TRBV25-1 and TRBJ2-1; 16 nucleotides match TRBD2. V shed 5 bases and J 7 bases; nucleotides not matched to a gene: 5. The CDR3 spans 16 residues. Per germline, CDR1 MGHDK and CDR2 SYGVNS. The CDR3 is CASSSPGLAGGNEQFF. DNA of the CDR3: TGTGCCAGCAGTTCTCCGGGACTAGCGGGAGGGAATGAGCAGTTCTTC.

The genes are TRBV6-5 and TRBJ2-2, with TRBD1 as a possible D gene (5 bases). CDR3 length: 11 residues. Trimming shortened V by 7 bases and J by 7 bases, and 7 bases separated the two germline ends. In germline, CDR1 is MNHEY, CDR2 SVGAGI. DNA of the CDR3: TGTGCCAGCAACCAGGGCGGGGAGCTGTTTTTT. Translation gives CASNQGGELFF.